Each of the 20 T cell receptor beta chains below was sequenced from the same sample in a study of T cell repertoires in ileal Crohn's disease. Libraries were prepared by immunoSEQ multiplex PCR; TCRdb keeps only in-frame clonotypes and omits some of them. This table holds fewer than 6,500 clones, approximately 87% found once. Before sorting, lamina propria lymphocytes were separated from surgical specimens by density gradient. Sequenced: CD4+ T cells from ileum. These receptors came from an adult with Crohn's disease. Some clones in this sample may be carry-over from other donors' samples.

CDR3 coding DNA: TGTGCCAGCTCTCAAGGGACTAGCGGGAGGGATGAGCAGTACTTC. It codes for CASSQGTSGRDEQYF. The rearrangement links TRBV18 to TRBJ2-7, with 16 positions matching TRBD2. The CDR3 covers 15 residues. The V and J ends lost 6 bases and 7 bases, in that order; junction bases with no gene match: 6. In germline, CDR1 is KGHSH, CDR2 LQKENI.

This chain uses TRBV2 with TRBJ2-2; 8 bases fit TRBD1. In germline, CDR1 is SNHLY, CDR2 FYNNEI. Trimming removed 2 bases from V and 5 bases from J; junction bases left unmatched: 4. The CDR3 runs to 15 residues. The CDR3 is CASSERQGATGELFF. The CDR3 bases are TGTGCCAGCAGTGAAAGGCAGGGGGCAACCGGGGAGCTGTTTTTT.

The chain employs TRBV28 and TRBJ1-2; possibly TRBD1 for D (5 bases). With 6 bases removed from V and 0 bases from J, the gap between germline ends came to 14 bases. Germline loops: CDR1 MDHEN, CDR2 SYDVKM. This CDR3 is 15 amino acids long. CDR3 in amino acids: CASSPPGGANYGYTF. CDR3 DNA: TGTGCCAGCAGCCCACCCGGGGGAGCTAACTATGGCTACACCTTC.

The chain combines TRBV29-1 with TRBJ2-3, with 9 positions matching TRBD1. After removal of 7 bases from V and 2 bases from J, the junction contained 4 bases not matched to a gene. The germline gives CDR1 SQVTM, CDR2 ANQGSEA. The CDR3 runs 13 residues. CDR3 region: CSAGTGPTDTQYF. The CDR3 DNA reads TGCAGCGCGGGGACAGGGCCCACAGATACGCAGTATTTT.

The genes are TRBV5-6 and TRBJ1-1, with unresolved D. Looked up from germline, CDR1 is SGHDT and CDR2 is YYEEEE. The CDR3 runs to 15 residues. V lost 3 bases, J lost 1 base, and 13 bases lay in between. The chain's CDR3 is CASSSRREKNTEAFF. The CDR3 coding sequence is TGTGCCAGCAGCTCGCGCCGGGAAAAGAACACTGAAGCTTTCTTT.

The gene calls are TRBV5-4 and TRBJ2-5; D unresolved. Germline-derived CDR1 and CDR2 are SGHNT and YYREEE (reference sequence). CDR3 length equals 11 residues. Trimming removed 4 bases at V and 1 base at J, with 2 bases between. The CDR3: CASSLQETQYF. Here the CDR3 DNA reads TGTGCCAGCAGCCTCCAAGAGACCCAGTACTTC.

The chain recombines TRBV5-6 with TRBJ2-3; TRBD1 agrees at 8 bases. Germline assignment: CDR1 SGHDT and CDR2 YYEEEE. J gave up 0 bases and V 5 bases, and 2 bases lay outside the gene matches. This CDR3 has 14 residues. CDR3 loop: CASSWDRSTDTQYF. The CDR3 DNA follows: TGTGCCAGCAGTTGGGACAGGAGCACAGATACGCAGTATTTT.

This chain uses TRBV4-3 with TRBJ2-7; 8 positions match TRBD2. The CDR3 is made up of 16 amino acids. Trimming at V came to 5 bases and at J to 2 bases, leaving 11 bases not matched to a gene. The germline gives CDR1 LGHNA, CDR2 YSLEER. CDR3: CASSVGITSGPYEQYF. The CDR3 DNA reads TGCGCCAGCAGCGTTGGGATTACTAGCGGACCCTACGAGCAGTACTTC.

V usage is TRBV18 and J usage is TRBJ2-5; 10 positions agree with TRBD2. The germline V gene has CDR1 KGHSH and CDR2 LQKENI. The junction had 6 bases not matched to a gene; V was cut back by 3 bases and J by 5 bases. The CDR3 is made up of 15 amino acids. The CDR3 DNA reads as TGTGCCAGCTCACCTAGCGGGAGGCCCGGGGAGACCCAGTACTTC. This sequence encodes CASSPSGRPGETQYF.

The J gene is TRBJ1-2, the V gene TRBV5-6, with TRBD1 matching over 9 bases. The germline V gene encodes CDR1 SGHDT and CDR2 YYEEEE. J lost 0 bases, V lost 3 bases, and 6 bases had no gene match. This CDR3 has 16 residues. The CDR3 sequence: CASSYGQGRANYGYTF. The CDR3 DNA follows: TGTGCCAGCAGCTACGGACAGGGGAGAGCTAACTATGGCTACACCTTC.

The J gene is TRBJ1-1, the V gene TRBV15, with TRBD1 as a possible D gene (6 bases). CDR1 is LNHNV and CDR2 is YYDKDF in the germline V gene (reference sequence). The ends were cut back, 4 bases at V and 5 bases at J, with 11 bases in the middle. The CDR3 has 13 amino acids. The CDR3 is CATSKGGHTEAFF. The CDR3 DNA reads as TGTGCCACCAGCAAGGGGGGGCATACTGAAGCTTTCTTT.

The chain combines TRBV19 with TRBJ2-2; a possible D gene is TRBD1 (6 bases). Trimming shortened V by 4 bases and J by 2 bases, and 14 bases separated the two germline ends. The CDR3 sequence is 16 residues long. Germline lookup yields CDR1 LNHDA and CDR2 SQIVND (reference sequence). In nucleotides, the CDR3 is TGTGCCAGTAGTAAGAGGAGCAGGGGAAACACCGGGGAGCTGTTTTTT. Residues: CASSKRSRGNTGELFF.

The J gene is TRBJ2-2, the V gene TRBV5-4; D might be TRBD1 (6 bases). Trimming removed 6 bases at V and 3 bases at J, with 9 bases between. The germline V gene has CDR1 SGHNT and CDR2 YYREEE (reference sequence). The CDR3 contains 13 residues. The CDR3, as DNA: TGTGCCAGCACCCGACAGGACACCGGGGAGCTGTTTTTT. Its protein product is CASTRQDTGELFF.

The V call is TRBV28, the J call TRBJ1-5; no definite D call. This CDR3 is built from 20 residues. The V end lost 3 bases, the J end lost 0 bases, and 24 bases lay between the germline ends. Germline CDR1 reads MDHEN; CDR2 reads SYDVKM. The CDR3 DNA is TGTGCCAGCAGTTTTATTCGTCGGGGAGAGGGATTTAATAGCAATCAGCCCCAGCATTTT. Protein: CASSFIRRGEGFNSNQPQHF.

V gene TRBV7-6 combines with J gene TRBJ2-5, with TRBD2 matching 14 bases. Germline CDR1 is SGHVS and CDR2 is FNYEAQ. V trimming: 5 bases; J trimming: 5 bases; junction bases outside the gene matches: 4. The CDR3 length is 15 residues. The CDR3 DNA sequence: TGTGCCAGCAGCCAGGGACTAGCGGGAGTTGAGACCCAGTACTTC. Its translation is CASSQGLAGVETQYF.

In this sample, this clone turned up once. The chain links TRBV9 to TRBJ2-5; 11 bases align to TRBD2. CDR1 and CDR2 (germline): SGDLS, YYNGEE. CDR3 length: 17 amino acids. Unmatched junction bases numbered 9, after V lost 3 bases and J lost 2 bases. In DNA form, the CDR3 reads TGTGCCAGCAGCGAAACATTAGCGGGAGGGATACAAGAGACCCAGTACTTC. Residues: CASSETLAGGIQETQYF.

This clone was picked up a small number of times. Relative to the germline gene, one junction end is altered; a read error may explain this. The chain combines TRBV30 with TRBJ2-1, with a weak D call TRBD2 (6 bases). Per germline, CDR1 GTSNPN and CDR2 SVGIG (reference sequence). This CDR3 has 9 residues. The CDR3: CAWREGAVF. In DNA form, the CDR3 reads TGTGCCTGGAGGGAGGGAGCTGTCTTC.

This chain links TRBV5-1 with TRBJ2-1, with 11 positions matching TRBD2. The CDR3 length is 14 residues. V dropped 4 bases and J dropped 9; count of bases not matched to a gene: 6. The germline V gene encodes CDR1 SGHRS and CDR2 YFSETQ. Here the CDR3 reads CASSIYSGRGEQFF. As DNA, the CDR3 is TGCGCCAGCAGCATCTATAGCGGGAGGGGTGAGCAGTTCTTC.

The chain couples TRBV5-6 to TRBJ2-1, with TRBD2 matching 11 bases. The CDR3 totals 16 residues. Per the germline V gene, CDR1 is SGHDT and CDR2 is YYEEEE. Trimming took 3 bases from V and 4 from J; bases not matched to a gene: 6. CDR3 DNA sequence: TGTGCCAGCAGCTCAACCGGGACTAGCGGTTACAATGAGCAGTTCTTC. Its protein is CASSSTGTSGYNEQFF.

The chain couples TRBV18 to TRBJ1-2, with 7 nucleotides matching TRBD1. Germline values: CDR1 KGHSH, CDR2 LQKENI. The CDR3 is 12 amino acids. With 5 bases clipped from V and 8 bases from J, the junction kept 5 bases outside the gene matches. This CDR3 reads CASSVDREGYTF. CDR3 nucleotides: TGTGCCAGCTCAGTCGACAGGGAAGGCTACACCTTC.